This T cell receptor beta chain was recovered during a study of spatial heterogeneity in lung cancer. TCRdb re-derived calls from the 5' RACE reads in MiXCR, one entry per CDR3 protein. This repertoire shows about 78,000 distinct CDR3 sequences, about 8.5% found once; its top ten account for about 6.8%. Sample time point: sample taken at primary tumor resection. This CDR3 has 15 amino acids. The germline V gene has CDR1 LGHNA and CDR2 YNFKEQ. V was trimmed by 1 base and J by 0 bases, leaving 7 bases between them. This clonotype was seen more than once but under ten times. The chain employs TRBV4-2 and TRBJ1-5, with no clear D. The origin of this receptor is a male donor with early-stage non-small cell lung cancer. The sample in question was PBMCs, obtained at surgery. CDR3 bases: TGTGCCAGCAGCCAAGTCTCCGGTAGCAATCAGCCCCAGCATTTT. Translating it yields CASSQVSGSNQPQHF.